This T cell receptor (beta chain) was sequenced during a study of PD-1 blockade in classical Hodgkin lymphoma (dated by TCRdb to about 2020). For the study in its entirety: The study used CyTOF and TCR beta sequencing to define a peripheral blood immune signature of response to PD-1 blockade in classical Hodgkin lymphoma.

On the study overall, not on this receptor specifically: The study was limited to a single clinical trial cohort, and causes of repertoire differences, possibly disease activity or prior therapy, remained undefined. Newly diagnosed patients were reported to have lower baseline TCR diversity than healthy donors, and relapsed/refractory patients were reported to have lower baseline TCR diversity still.

CDR1 and CDR2 are drawn from the germline V gene: SNHLY, FYNNEI. The CDR3, cysteine through phenylalanine, is 14 amino acids long. Only the CDR3 portion is preserved as DNA: 42 bases, with reading frame beginning at the first base. Trimmed from V: 5 bases; trimmed from J: 3 bases; junction bases lacking a gene match: 5. This clone was seen only a few times. The clone's antigen remains unknown. The record has no base qualities; no much larger clone is one base away. The Qiagen DNeasy kit was used to extract genomic DNA both from unsorted PBMCs and from the negatively selected CD4+ and CD8+ fractions. TCR beta CDR3 regions were amplified by immunoSEQ multiplex PCR using primers annealing to V and J segments. A synthetic immune receptor repertoire was used to minimize amplification bias, and remaining bias was computationally removed after sequencing. The authors' pipeline ran thus. Custom Python scripts were used to quantify repertoire diversity as the Shannon entropy index. Unsorted, CD4+ and CD8+ repertoires were analyzed separately, except for combined analyses in which CD4+ and CD8+ sequences were merged in silico. TCRdb holds this immuneACCESS table with in-frame rearrangements only. Some clones are missing; in checked studies, unresolved V genes explain under half, and the rest has no known cause. The DNA was the basis for D and trimming; V, J and clone size are from that table. This sample comprises 20,000 to 25,000 clones, about 90% of them detected only once. The top ten hold 0.5% to 0.55% of the sample.

The time point label of this sample denotes: newly diagnosed, previously untreated cHL patient sample. Magnetic negative selection with a Miltenyi CD4+ T cell isolation kit was used to purify CD4+ T cells from thawed PBMCs. To serve as a comparison group for the relapsed/refractory trial patients, PBMCs were sequenced from patients with newly diagnosed, previously untreated classical Hodgkin lymphoma. Peripheral blood was collected in 8 mL Vacutainer Cell Preparation Tubes, from which PBMCs were isolated by centrifugation and then cryopreserved. Purified CD4+ and CD8+ fractions were prepared only for cases in which an additional PBMC sample was available. Magnetically labelled cells were removed on LS columns in a quadroMACS separator, and the flow-through was retained as the purified fraction.

Sequencing was done on a sample of CD4+ T cells from blood. The origin of this receptor is a human donor with classical Hodgkin lymphoma. Recombination linked TRBV2 to TRBJ2-7; 9 junctional bases match TRBD1. The CDR3 corresponds to CASSPGTGNYEQYF. The sequenced DNA is TGTGCCAGCAGTCCCGGGACAGGGAACTACGAGCAGTACTTC.